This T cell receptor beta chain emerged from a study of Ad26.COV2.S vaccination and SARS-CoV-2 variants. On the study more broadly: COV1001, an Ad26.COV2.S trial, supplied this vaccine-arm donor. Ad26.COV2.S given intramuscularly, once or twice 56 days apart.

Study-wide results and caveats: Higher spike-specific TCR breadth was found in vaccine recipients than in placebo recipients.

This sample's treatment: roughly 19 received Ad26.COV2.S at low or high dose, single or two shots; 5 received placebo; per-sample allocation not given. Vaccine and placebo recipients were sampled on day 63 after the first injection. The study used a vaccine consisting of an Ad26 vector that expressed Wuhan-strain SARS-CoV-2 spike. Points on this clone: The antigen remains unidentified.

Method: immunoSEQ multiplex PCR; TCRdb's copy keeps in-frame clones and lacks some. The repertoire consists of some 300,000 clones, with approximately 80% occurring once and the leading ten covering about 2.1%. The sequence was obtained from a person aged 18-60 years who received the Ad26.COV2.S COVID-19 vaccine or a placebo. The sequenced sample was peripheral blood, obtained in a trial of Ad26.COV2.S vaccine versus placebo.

The CDR3 reads CASRGFDPNEQFF. CDR3 nucleotides: TGTGCCAGCAGGGGATTTGATCCCAATGAGCAGTTCTTC. The chain links TRBV2 to TRBJ2-1; D ambiguous. V shed 6 bases and J shed 6 bases, with 12 bases lying between them. Germline lookup yields CDR1 SNHLY and CDR2 FYNNEI. The CDR3 is 13 residues long.